The clone carrying this TCR beta chain was recorded only once. The data were taken from a study of cytotoxic CD8 clonotypes in ibrutinib-treated CLL. The data were produced by immunoSEQ multiplex PCR, yet TCRdb's version contains in-frame clones alone and is incomplete. The profile shows more than 15,000 clones, 64% of them singletons. V lost 0 bases and J lost 10, with 13 bases in between. This CDR3 has 13 amino acids. From germline, CDR1 is SGHDT and CDR2 YYEEEE. This clonotype was obtained from a human donor with chronic lymphocytic leukemia. The specimen comprised PBMCs, sampled after 12 months of ibrutinib treatment. This chain joins TRBV5-6 and TRBJ1-1, with a possible D match to TRBD1 (6 bases). The CDR3 is CASSLGWGQPAFF. DNA of the CDR3: TGTGCCAGCAGCTTGGGGTGGGGACAACCAGCTTTCTTT.